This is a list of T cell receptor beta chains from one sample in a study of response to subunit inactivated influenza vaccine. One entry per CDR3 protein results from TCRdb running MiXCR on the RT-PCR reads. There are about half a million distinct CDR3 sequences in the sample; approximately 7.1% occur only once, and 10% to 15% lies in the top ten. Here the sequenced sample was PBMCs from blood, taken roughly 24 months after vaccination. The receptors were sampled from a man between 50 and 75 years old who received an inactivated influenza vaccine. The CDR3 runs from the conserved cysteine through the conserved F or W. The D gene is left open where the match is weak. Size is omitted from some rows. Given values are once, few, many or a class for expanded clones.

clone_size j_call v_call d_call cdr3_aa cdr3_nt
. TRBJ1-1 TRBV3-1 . CASNTFGVGRGTEAFF TGTGCCAGCAACACTTTTGGGGTAGGGAGAGGCACTGAAGCTTTCTTT
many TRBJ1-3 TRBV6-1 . CAGGGVLSGNTIYF TGTGCCGGCGGGGGTGTGCTCTCTGGAAACACCATATATTTT
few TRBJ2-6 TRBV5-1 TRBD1 CASSPDRASGANVLTF TGCGCCAGCAGCCCGGACAGGGCGTCTGGGGCCAACGTCCTGACTTTC
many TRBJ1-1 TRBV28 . CASSWTSNTEAFF TGTGCCAGCAGTTGGACGAGTAACACTGAAGCTTTCTTT
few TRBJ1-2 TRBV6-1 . CASSERGNYGYTF TGTGCCAGCAGTGAGCGGGGAAACTATGGCTACACCTTC
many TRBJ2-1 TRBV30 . CACAFGGHNEQFF TGTGCCTGTGCATTCGGGGGTCACAATGAGCAGTTCTTC
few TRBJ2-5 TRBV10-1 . CASSSRLGLLNGTQYF TGCGCCAGCAGCTCCAGGCTCGGACTACTCAATGGGACCCAGTACTTC
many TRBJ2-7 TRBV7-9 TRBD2 CASGGTSGGYEQYF TGTGCCAGCGGGGGGACTAGCGGGGGCTACGAGCAGTACTTC
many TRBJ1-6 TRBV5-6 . CASSLQGSDSPLHF TGTGCCAGCAGCTTGCAGGGGAGTGATTCACCCCTCCACTTT
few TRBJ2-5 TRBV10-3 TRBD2 CAISGTSGLETQYF TGTGCCATCAGCGGGACTAGCGGGTTAGAGACCCAGTACTTC
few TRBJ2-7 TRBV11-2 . CASSLGGLTYEQYF TGTGCCAGCAGCTTAGGAGGGTTGACCTACGAGCAGTACTTC
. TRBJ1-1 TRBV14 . CASSQDRLTEAFF TGTGCCAGCAGCCAAGACAGACTCACTGAAGCTTTCTTT
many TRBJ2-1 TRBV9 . CASSAAGPSYNEQFF TGTGCCAGCAGCGCGGCGGGACCATCCTACAATGAGCAGTTCTTC
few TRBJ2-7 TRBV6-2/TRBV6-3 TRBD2 CASSYSRLAETYEQYF TGTGCCAGCAGTTACTCGAGGCTAGCGGAGACCTACGAGCAGTACTTC
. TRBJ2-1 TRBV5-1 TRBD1 CASSSGQELYNEQFF TGCGCCAGCAGCTCGGGACAGGAGTTATACAATGAGCAGTTCTTC
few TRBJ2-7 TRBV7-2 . CASSSGIGEQYF TGTGCCAGCAGCTCAGGGATAGGCGAGCAGTACTTC
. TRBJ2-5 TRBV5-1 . CASSLATGGETQYF TGCGCCAGCAGCTTGGCTACAGGCGGCGAGACCCAGTACTTC
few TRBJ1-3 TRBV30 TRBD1 CAWGDRRNTIYF TGTGCCTGGGGGGACAGACGAAACACCATATATTTT
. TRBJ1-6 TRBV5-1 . CASSLEAGFKSPLHF TGCGCCAGCAGCTTGGAGGCAGGCTTTAAGTCACCCCTCCACTTT